This T cell receptor beta chain emerged from a study of CD8+ T cells in alopecia areata. Study details: Each of the treated patients was given oral tofacitinib, 5 to 10 mg twice daily, for moderate-to-severe alopecia areata. Study-wide results and limits: Scalp samples also yield sequences of resident alphabeta T cells from normal skin. Clonality in lesional scalp, especially alopecia totalis/universalis, exceeded that of normal scalp.

With respect to this clone: The antigen is not known.

Sequencing relied on a cDNA template that was reverse transcribed from extracted RNA. Method: immunoSEQ multiplex PCR; TCRdb's copy keeps in-frame clones and lacks some. The sample holds about 69,000 clones, approximately 60% seen once. This CDR3 comprises 19 residues. Germline CDR1 SGDLS, CDR2 YYNGEE. Trimming left V 4 bases short and J 7 bases short, with 32 bases between. Sequencing used CD8+ T cells sorted from blood, obtained at week 0. The chain recombines TRBV9 with TRBJ1-2, with D perhaps TRBD1 (5 bases). This TCR derives from a human donor with alopecia areata. CDR3 bases: TGTGCCAGCAGCCTAACTTACGACCTTTCCTTAGGGGCGGGACTTGGCTACACCTTC. Amino acid sequence: CASSLTYDLSLGAGLGYTF.